The 32 T cell receptor beta chains below come from one sample, sequenced in a study of PD-1 blockade in classical Hodgkin lymphoma. Every one of the patients relapsed after autologous stem cell transplantation (brentuximab vedotin exposure was variable). Measured with immunoSEQ multiplex PCR; TCRdb has only the in-frame clones, and not every one. The table lists 100,000 or so clones, approximately 90% of them singletons, with about 7.1% in the top ten. This specimen was peripheral blood mononuclear cells (PBMCs), taken before the second cycle of nivolumab. The receptors come from a human donor with classical Hodgkin lymphoma.

This chain uses TRBV7-9 with TRBJ1-2; TRBD1 is a possible D gene (5 bases). V lost 5 bases and J 2 bases, leaving 15 bases between the germline ends. The CDR3 runs to 15 residues. Germline loops: CDR1 SEHNR, CDR2 FQNEAQ (reference sequence). The CDR3 sequence is CASSPQGGANYGYTF. The CDR3 DNA reads TGTGCCAGCAGCCCTCAAGGCGGGGCCAACTATGGCTACACCTTC.

J is TRBJ1-6 and V is TRBV5-1; TRBD1 is a possible D gene (5 bases). The V end lost 2 bases, the J end lost 4 bases, and 19 bases lay between the germline ends. The CDR3 runs 18 residues. From germline, CDR1 is SGHRS and CDR2 YFSETQ. In DNA form, the CDR3 reads TGCGCCAGCAGCTTTGAGGCGGGCAGGGTCCATTATAATTCACCCCTCCACTTT. Its translation: CASSFEAGRVHYNSPLHF.

Worth noting for this clone: Sequence at one end of the junction differs from germline and may be a read error. The chain recombines TRBV19 with TRBJ1-1, with D uncertain. Germline V gives CDR1 LNHDA, CDR2 SQIVND (reference sequence). This CDR3 comprises 11 residues. CDR3 DNA sequence: TGTGCCACGACCGGGCCCAGTGGGTCTTCCTTT. The encoded protein is CATTGPSGSSF.

The V and J genes are TRBV29-1 and TRBJ2-5; 10 bases line up with TRBD2. The CDR3 sequence is 14 residues long. Germline values: CDR1 SQVTM, CDR2 ANQGSEA. The trim removed 0 bases at V and 5 bases at J, leaving 3 bases unmatched. The CDR3 reads CSVEELAGIETQYF. CDR3 bases: TGCAGCGTTGAAGAACTAGCGGGGATCGAGACCCAGTACTTC.

The J gene is TRBJ2-3, the V gene TRBV19; TRBD2 is a possible D gene (5 bases). Trimming pared 6 bases from V and 4 bases from J, leaving 11 bases between. The length of the CDR3 is 13 residues. Germline-derived CDR1 and CDR2 are LNHDA and SQIVND (reference sequence). Written as DNA, the CDR3 is TGTGCCAGTAGCCGTCGGGGTCCAGATACGCAGTATTTT. Residues: CASSRRGPDTQYF.

The chain couples TRBV27 to TRBJ2-7; TRBD1 is a possible D gene (5 bases). V was trimmed by 2 bases and J by 4 bases, leaving 15 bases between them. Germline V lookup: CDR1 MNHEY, CDR2 SMNVEV (reference sequence). This CDR3 has 15 amino acids. The CDR3 is CASSLGTRGLYEQYF. CDR3 nucleotide sequence: TGTGCCAGCAGTTTAGGCACAAGGGGCTTATACGAGCAGTACTTC.

This clone was recorded a few times. V usage is TRBV20-1 and J usage is TRBJ1-1; D is undetermined. CDR3 size: 10 residues. Germline V gene data show CDR1 as DFQATT and CDR2 as SNEGSKA (reference sequence). Between the trimmed V and J ends, which lost 6 bases and 1 base, there was a span of 3 bases. CDR3 sequence: CSAQNTEAFF. The CDR3 region has the DNA TGCAGTGCACAGAACACTGAAGCTTTCTTT.

This chain joins TRBV19 and TRBJ1-1; D is perhaps TRBD1 (5 bases). CDR1 and CDR2 from the germline V gene are LNHDA and SQIVND (reference sequence). The CDR3 contains 11 residues. V was trimmed by 10 bases and J by 2 bases, leaving 8 bases between them. The CDR3 region is CATTANTEAFF. The CDR3 DNA sequence: TGTGCCACGACAGCTAACACTGAAGCTTTCTTT.

The gene calls are TRBV2 and TRBJ2-4; possibly TRBD2 for D (6 bases). Germline values: CDR1 SNHLY, CDR2 FYNNEI. V shed 7 bases and J shed 0 bases, with 7 bases lying between them. The CDR3 covers 13 residues. CDR3 DNA sequence: TGTGCCAGCATGGGACTAGCCAAAAACATTCAGTACTTC. Translated: CASMGLAKNIQYF.

V is TRBV19 and J is TRBJ1-6, with 7 bases matching TRBD1. CDR1 is LNHDA and CDR2 is SQIVND in the germline V gene (reference sequence). The junction had 10 bases not matched to a gene; V was cut back by 6 bases and J by 8 bases. This CDR3 spans 15 amino acids. The CDR3 region is CASSTTGRTDSPLHF. CDR3 DNA sequence: TGTGCCAGTAGCACGACAGGGAGGACAGATTCACCCCTCCACTTT.

The V and J genes are TRBV6-6 and TRBJ1-6; 8 positions match TRBD1. Germline loops: CDR1 MNHNY, CDR2 SVGAGI (reference sequence). V trimming: 5 bases; J trimming: 7 bases; junction bases outside the gene matches: 4. The CDR3 is 14 amino acids. The CDR3 here is CASSLDRVNSPLHF. The CDR3 DNA reads TGTGCCAGCAGTCTGGACAGGGTAAATTCACCCCTCCACTTT.

This clone was detected once. The chain links TRBV10-1 to TRBJ1-1; tentative D call: TRBD1 (6 bases). V gave up 8 bases and J gave up 4 bases, with 14 bases separating them. This CDR3 is 13 amino acids long. Per germline, CDR1 WNHNN and CDR2 SYGVQD (reference sequence). CDR3 residues: CASVQGLSTEAFF. The CDR3 DNA reads as TGCGCCAGCGTACAGGGTTTGAGCACTGAAGCTTTCTTT.

The V gene is TRBV6-6, the J gene TRBJ1-5; D is ambiguous. The germline CDR1 and CDR2 sequences are MNHNY and SVGAGI (reference sequence). There are 14 residues in the CDR3. V dropped 1 base and J dropped 5 bases, with 9 bases sitting between them. The CDR3: CASSYYGGDQPQHF. As DNA, the CDR3 is TGTGCCAGCAGTTACTACGGTGGGGATCAGCCCCAGCATTTT.

The V and J genes are TRBV18 and TRBJ2-5, with TRBD2 as a possible D gene (5 bases). Per the germline V gene, CDR1 is KGHSH and CDR2 is LQKENI. Trimming stripped 5 bases from V and 5 bases from J, with 15 bases between. This CDR3 contains 14 residues. The CDR3 spells CASSTGYGVETQYF. CDR3 DNA: TGTGCCAGCTCAACGGGCTACGGGGTTGAGACCCAGTACTTC.

This CDR3 reads CASGLVLGENTGELFF. DNA of the CDR3: TGTGCTAGTGGTTTGGTACTTGGAGAGAACACCGGGGAGCTGTTTTTT. The chain joins TRBV12-5 to TRBJ2-2; D is unresolved. V was pared by 0 bases and J by 1 base, with 9 bases between. Germline CDR1 is LGHNT and CDR2 is FRNRAP. The CDR3 sequence is 16 residues long.

This chain joins TRBV25-1 and TRBJ1-1, with 7 bases matching TRBD1. J lost 6 bases, V lost 6 bases, and 7 bases had no gene match. This CDR3 contains 13 residues. Germline-derived CDR1 and CDR2 are MGHDK and SYGVNS. CDR3 protein: CASRRQGVSEAFF. The CDR3 DNA reads as TGTGCCAGCAGAAGACAGGGAGTTTCTGAAGCTTTCTTT.

In this sample, this clone turned up many times. This chain uses TRBV5-1 with TRBJ1-2; D may be TRBD1 (5 bases). This CDR3 comprises 13 residues. V was shortened by 2 bases and J by 7 bases, with 12 bases between the two germline ends. Per the germline V gene, CDR1 is SGHRS and CDR2 is YFSETQ. The CDR3: CASSFLGGGGYTF. The CDR3 DNA sequence: TGCGCCAGCAGCTTTCTCGGGGGAGGTGGCTACACCTTC.

This rearrangement joins TRBV6-1 to TRBJ1-1; D gene unclear. This CDR3 comprises 14 residues. From germline, CDR1 is MNHNS and CDR2 SASEGT. V lost 1 base and J lost 6, with 12 bases in between. CDR3: CASSEGLLGAEAFF. CDR3 sequence (DNA): TGTGCCAGCAGTGAAGGGTTATTGGGAGCTGAAGCTTTCTTT.

This chain uses TRBV4-3 with TRBJ2-2; D might be TRBD2 (6 bases). V gave up 0 bases and J gave up 8 bases, with 10 bases separating them. The CDR3 is made up of 14 amino acids. Per germline, CDR1 LGHNA and CDR2 YSLEER. CDR3 protein: CASSQDAGRGELFF. CDR3 sequence (DNA): TGCGCCAGCAGCCAAGACGCGGGAAGGGGGGAGCTGTTTTTT.

About this clone: The same CDR3 also results from other DNA sequences found in this sample. J is TRBJ1-5 and V is TRBV6-1; D is ambiguous. The CDR3 contains 15 residues. Germline CDR1 reads MNHNS; CDR2 reads SASEGT. V lost 0 bases to trimming and J lost 3 bases, with 9 bases between them. CDR3 residues: CASSEASGVNQPQHF. CDR3 sequence (DNA): TGTGCCAGCAGTGAAGCTTCAGGCGTCAATCAGCCCCAGCATTTT.

This chain joins TRBV7-2 and TRBJ2-7; D unresolved. Between the trimmed V and J ends, which lost 5 bases and 3 bases, there was a span of 11 bases. The CDR3 loop spans 13 amino acids. Germline lookup yields CDR1 SGHTA and CDR2 FQGNSA. Here the CDR3 reads CASSQVLVYEQYF. The CDR3 bases are TGTGCCAGCAGCCAGGTCCTCGTCTACGAGCAGTACTTC. The full variable domain, in which reference TRBV7-2 and TRBJ2-7 provide the parts outside the CDR3, is GAGVSQSPSNKVTEKGKDVELRCDPISGHTALYWYRQSLGQGLEFLIYFQGNSAPDKSGLPSDRFSAERTGGSVSTLTIQRTQQEDSAVYLCASSQVLVYEQYFGPGTRLTVT.

V is TRBV11-2 and J is TRBJ1-6; a possible D gene is TRBD1 (5 bases). The CDR3 is made up of 14 amino acids. CDR1 is SGHAT and CDR2 is FQNNGV in the germline V gene. V was cut by 0 bases and J by 8 bases, with 8 bases left in between. CDR3 amino acids: CASSLEPGDSPLHF. CDR3 nucleotide sequence: TGTGCCAGCAGCTTAGAGCCGGGGGATTCACCCCTCCACTTT.

This clone was counted a single time. The chain combines TRBV9 with TRBJ2-3; no clear D gene. Germline V gene sequence: CDR1 SGDLS, CDR2 YYNGEE. Trimming cost V 0 bases and J 6 bases, with 11 bases left between them. This CDR3 region has 14 residues. CDR3 sequence (DNA): TGTGCCAGCAGCGTAGTGACGTCCGGTGATACGCAGTATTTT. Translating it yields CASSVVTSGDTQYF.

A word on this clone: Other nucleotide sequences in the sample specify the same CDR3. The rearrangement joins TRBV27 to TRBJ2-5; 7 positions match TRBD2. CDR3 length: 14 amino acids. CDR1 and CDR2 from the germline V gene are MNHEY and SMNVEV (reference sequence). J gave up 0 bases and V 5 bases, and 3 bases lay outside the gene matches. The CDR3 DNA is TGTGCCAGCAGTACGGGGGGTTACCAAGAGACCCAGTACTTC. Translation gives CASSTGGYQETQYF.

This chain links TRBV27 with TRBJ2-1, with TRBD2 matching over 11 bases. Germline values: CDR1 MNHEY, CDR2 SMNVEV (reference sequence). This CDR3 has 18 amino acids. J was trimmed by 9 bases and V by 7 bases; bases with no gene match: 20. CDR3 amino acids: CASTDPLGLAGGRREQFF. The CDR3 DNA follows: TGTGCCAGCACCGACCCCCTAGGGCTAGCGGGGGGTCGCCGTGAGCAGTTCTTC.

In regard to this clone: A junction end diverges from the germline sequence, so it may reflect a read error. Other DNA sequences from this sample encode an identical CDR3 as well. The rearrangement joins TRBV6-5 to TRBJ1-2; 8 bases match TRBD1. The CDR3 loop spans 15 amino acids. CDR1 is MNHEY and CDR2 is SVGAGI in the germline V gene. In DNA form, the CDR3 reads TGTGCTAGCAGTTACAGGGACAGGCCTTACTATGGCTACACCTTC. Amino acids: CASSYRDRPYYGYTF.

V usage is TRBV5-4 and J usage is TRBJ2-5, with no clear D. The CDR3 runs to 14 residues. Germline V gene data show CDR1 as SGHNT and CDR2 as YYREEE (reference sequence). With 0 bases removed from V and 0 bases from J, the gap between germline ends came to 6 bases. CDR3 DNA: TGTGCCAGCAGCTTGGCAGTTAACCAAGAGACCCAGTACTTC. Translated: CASSLAVNQETQYF.

This chain connects TRBV5-1 to TRBJ2-1; 10 bases map to TRBD1. V shed 4 bases, J shed 2 bases, and the junction held 6 bases outside the gene matches. The length of the CDR3 is 16 residues. The V gene's germline CDR1 is SGHRS and CDR2 YFSETQ. CDR3: CASSTPDRGPYNEQFF. In DNA, the CDR3 is TGCGCCAGCAGCACCCCCGACAGGGGGCCCTACAATGAGCAGTTCTTC.

The chain joins TRBV7-9 to TRBJ2-2; D is unclear. The V end was cut by 6 bases, the J end by 0 bases, with 11 bases between. The CDR3 has 15 amino acids. CDR1 and CDR2 (germline): SEHNR, FQNEAQ (reference sequence). The CDR3 coding sequence is TGTGCCAGCAGGGGTCAGCTCTCGAACACCGGGGAGCTGTTTTTT. Protein: CASRGQLSNTGELFF.

This chain uses TRBV7-9 with TRBJ1-1; TRBD1 agrees at 9 bases. Germline V gives CDR1 SEHNR, CDR2 FQNEAQ (reference sequence). After removal of 0 bases from V and 6 bases from J, the junction contained 2 bases not matched to a gene. The CDR3 has 14 residues. Here the CDR3 DNA reads TGTGCCAGCAGCTTAGCGGGGACAGGGCCTGAAGCTTTCTTT. This sequence encodes CASSLAGTGPEAFF.

The genes are TRBV5-1 and TRBJ1-2; tentatively, D is TRBD1 (5 bases). Germline values: CDR1 SGHRS, CDR2 YFSETQ. The CDR3 loop spans 12 amino acids. Trimming took off 6 bases at V and 3 bases at J, with 9 bases between the two ends. CDR3 coding DNA: TGCGCCAGCACCGGGACGGACTATGGCTACACCTTC. It codes for CASTGTDYGYTF.

This clone is a singleton in its sample. The chain joins TRBV6-5 to TRBJ2-5; 9 bases agree with TRBD2. This CDR3 has 16 amino acids. The V segment lost 4 bases and the J segment 4 bases; nucleotides outside the gene matches: 10. Germline V lookup: CDR1 MNHEY, CDR2 SVGAGI. In nucleotides, the CDR3 is TGTGCCAGCAGTTCCCAAATAGTGACTAGCGGAGAGACCCAGTACTTC. Residues: CASSSQIVTSGETQYF.